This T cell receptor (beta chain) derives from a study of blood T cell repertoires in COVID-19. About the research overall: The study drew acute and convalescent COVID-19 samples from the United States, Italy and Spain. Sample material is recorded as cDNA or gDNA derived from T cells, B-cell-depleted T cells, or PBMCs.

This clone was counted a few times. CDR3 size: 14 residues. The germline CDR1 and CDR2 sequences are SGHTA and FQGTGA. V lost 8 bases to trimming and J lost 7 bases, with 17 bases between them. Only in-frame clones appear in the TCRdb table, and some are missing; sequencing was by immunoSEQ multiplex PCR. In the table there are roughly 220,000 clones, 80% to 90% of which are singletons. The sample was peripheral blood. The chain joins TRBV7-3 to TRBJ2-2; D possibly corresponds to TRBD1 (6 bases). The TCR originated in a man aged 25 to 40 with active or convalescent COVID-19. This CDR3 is CASARTEGVGELFF. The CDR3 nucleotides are TGTGCCAGCGCTAGGACCGAGGGGGTCGGGGAGCTGTTTTTT.